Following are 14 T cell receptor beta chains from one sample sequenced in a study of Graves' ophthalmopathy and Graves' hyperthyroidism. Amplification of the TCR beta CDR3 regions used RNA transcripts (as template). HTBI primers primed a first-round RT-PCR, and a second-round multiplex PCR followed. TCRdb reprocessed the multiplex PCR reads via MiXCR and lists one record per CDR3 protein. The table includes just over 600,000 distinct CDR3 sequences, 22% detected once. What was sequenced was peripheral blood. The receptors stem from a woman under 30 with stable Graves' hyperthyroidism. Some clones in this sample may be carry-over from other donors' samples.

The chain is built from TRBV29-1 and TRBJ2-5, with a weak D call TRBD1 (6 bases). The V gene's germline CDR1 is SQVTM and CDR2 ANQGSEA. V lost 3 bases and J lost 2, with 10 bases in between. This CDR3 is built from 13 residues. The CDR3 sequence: CSVENRVQETQYF. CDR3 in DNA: TGCAGCGTTGAGAACAGGGTGCAAGAGACCCAGTACTTC.

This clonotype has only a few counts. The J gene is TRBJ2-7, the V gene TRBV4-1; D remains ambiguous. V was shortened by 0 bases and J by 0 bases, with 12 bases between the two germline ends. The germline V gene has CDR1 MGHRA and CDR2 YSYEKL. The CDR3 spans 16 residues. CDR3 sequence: CASSQEVWRDSYEQYF. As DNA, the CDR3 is TGCGCCAGCAGCCAAGAGGTGTGGCGAGACTCCTACGAGCAGTACTTC.

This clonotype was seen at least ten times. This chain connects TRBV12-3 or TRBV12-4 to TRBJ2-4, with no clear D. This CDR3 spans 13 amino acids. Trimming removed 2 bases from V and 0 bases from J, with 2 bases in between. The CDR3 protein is CASSLIAKNIQYF. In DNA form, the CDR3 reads TGTGCCAGCAGTTTAATAGCCAAAAACATTCAGTACTTC.

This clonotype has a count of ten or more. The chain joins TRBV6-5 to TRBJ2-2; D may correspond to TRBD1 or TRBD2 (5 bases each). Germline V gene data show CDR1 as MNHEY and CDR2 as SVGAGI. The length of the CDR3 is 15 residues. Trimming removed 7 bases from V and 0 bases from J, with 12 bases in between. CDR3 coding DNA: TGTGCCAGCACCCTTGGGACGGCGAACACCGGGGAGCTGTTTTTT. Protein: CASTLGTANTGELFF.

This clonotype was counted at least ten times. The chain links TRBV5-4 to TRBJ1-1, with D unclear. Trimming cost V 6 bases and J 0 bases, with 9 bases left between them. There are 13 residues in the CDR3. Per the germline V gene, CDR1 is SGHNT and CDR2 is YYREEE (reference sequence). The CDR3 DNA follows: TGTGCCAGCACCGACCCTATGAACACTGAAGCTTTCTTT. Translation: CASTDPMNTEAFF.

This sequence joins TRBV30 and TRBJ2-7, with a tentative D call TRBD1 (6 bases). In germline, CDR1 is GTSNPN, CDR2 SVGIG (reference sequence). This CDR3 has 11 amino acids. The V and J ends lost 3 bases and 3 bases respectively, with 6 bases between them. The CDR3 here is CAWRDSYEQYF. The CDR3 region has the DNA TGTGCCTGGAGGGACAGCTACGAGCAGTACTTC.

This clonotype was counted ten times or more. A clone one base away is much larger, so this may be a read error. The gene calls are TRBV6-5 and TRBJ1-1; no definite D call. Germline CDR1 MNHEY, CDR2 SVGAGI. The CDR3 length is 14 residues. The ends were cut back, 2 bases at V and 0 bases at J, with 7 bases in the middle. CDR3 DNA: TGTGCCAGCAGTTACCGGCAGGTGAACACTGAAGCTTTCTTT. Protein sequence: CASSYRQVNTEAFF.

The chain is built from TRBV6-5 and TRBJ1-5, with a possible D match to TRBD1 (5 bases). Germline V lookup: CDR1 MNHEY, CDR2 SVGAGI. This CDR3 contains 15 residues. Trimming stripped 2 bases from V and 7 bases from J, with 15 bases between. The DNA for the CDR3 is TGTGCCAGCAGTTACGCGAGCAGACAGACACAGCCCCAGCATTTT. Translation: CASSYASRQTQPQHF.

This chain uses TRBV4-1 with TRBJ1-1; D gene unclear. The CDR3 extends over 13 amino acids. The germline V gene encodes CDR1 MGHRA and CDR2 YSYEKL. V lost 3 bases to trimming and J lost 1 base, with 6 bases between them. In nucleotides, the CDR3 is TGCGCCAGCAGCCAGTTCTCGAACACTGAAGCTTTCTTT. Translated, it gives CASSQFSNTEAFF.

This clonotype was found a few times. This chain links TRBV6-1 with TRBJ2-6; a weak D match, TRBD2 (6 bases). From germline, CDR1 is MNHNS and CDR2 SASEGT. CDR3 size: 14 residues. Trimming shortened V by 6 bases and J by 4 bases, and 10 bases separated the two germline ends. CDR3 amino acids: CASREGSGANVLTF. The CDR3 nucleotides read TGTGCCAGCAGGGAGGGTTCGGGGGCCAACGTCCTGACTTTC.

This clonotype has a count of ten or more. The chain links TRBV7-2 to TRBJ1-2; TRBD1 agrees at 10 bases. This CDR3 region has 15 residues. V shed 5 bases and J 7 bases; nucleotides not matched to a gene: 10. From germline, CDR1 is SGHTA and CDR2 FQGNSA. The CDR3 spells CASSITSGDRGGYTF. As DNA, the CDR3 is TGTGCCAGCAGCATTACCTCCGGGGACAGGGGTGGCTACACCTTC.

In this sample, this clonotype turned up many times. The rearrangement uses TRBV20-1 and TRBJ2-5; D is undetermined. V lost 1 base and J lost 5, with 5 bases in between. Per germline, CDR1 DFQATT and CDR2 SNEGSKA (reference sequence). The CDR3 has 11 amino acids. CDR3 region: CSARGVETQYF. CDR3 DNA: TGCAGTGCTAGAGGGGTCGAGACCCAGTACTTC.

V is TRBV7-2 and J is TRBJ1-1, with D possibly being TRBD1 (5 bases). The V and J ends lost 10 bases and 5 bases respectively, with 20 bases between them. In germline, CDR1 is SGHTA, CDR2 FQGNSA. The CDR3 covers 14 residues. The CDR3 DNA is TGTGCCACCTGTATAGGCAGGGATGGGACTGAAGCTTTCTTT. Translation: CATCIGRDGTEAFF.

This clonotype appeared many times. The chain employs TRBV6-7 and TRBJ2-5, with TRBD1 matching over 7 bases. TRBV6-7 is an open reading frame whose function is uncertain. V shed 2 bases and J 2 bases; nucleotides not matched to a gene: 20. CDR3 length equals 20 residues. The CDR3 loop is CASSYPRQWFCGDSQETQYF. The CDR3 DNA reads TGTGCCAGCAGTTACCCTCGTCAGTGGTTTTGTGGGGACAGTCAAGAGACCCAGTACTTC.